This T cell receptor (beta chain) comes out of a study of blood T cell repertoires in COVID-19. Study information: Whether acute or convalescent, the COVID-19 samples came from the United States, Italy and Spain.

TCRdb's copy holds only in-frame clones and misses some; the assay was immunoSEQ multiplex PCR. The sample includes roughly 41,000 clones, approximately 83% of them seen just once. There are 14 residues in the CDR3. Trimming removed 6 bases from V and 2 bases from J, with 12 bases in between. Germline lookup yields CDR1 LNHDA and CDR2 SQIVND (reference sequence). Sequencing used peripheral blood. This rearrangement joins TRBV19 to TRBJ2-3, with D tentatively TRBD1 (6 bases). This clonotype was obtained from a woman of 80 years or more with acute or convalescent COVID-19. The CDR3 protein is CASSKQGNTDTQYF. The CDR3 DNA follows: TGTGCCAGTAGCAAACAGGGTAACACAGATACGCAGTATTTT.